Listed below are T cell receptor beta chains from one sample, sequenced in a study of blood T cell repertoires in COVID-19. The table came from immunoSEQ multiplex PCR; TCRdb's copy has only in-frame clones and leaves some out. Here the sample spans about 270,000 clones, roughly 80% being singletons. Sequencing was carried out using peripheral blood. These receptors were collected from a woman aged 45-65 years with active or convalescent COVID-19. The CDR3 runs from the conserved cysteine through the conserved F or W. Fields, in order: CDR3 DNA, CDR3 protein, J gene, D gene, V gene, clone size. A D gene is named only where the DNA matches it firmly. Size values are once, few and many counts, or a class for expanded clones, and some rows have none.

CDR3nt: TGTGCCAGTAGTATATTGGTGGGGCGCCGTAATGAGCAGTTCTTC; CDR3aa: CASSILVGRRNEQFF; j_gene: TRBJ2-1; d_gene: -; v_gene: TRBV19; abundance: -
CDR3nt: TGTGCCAGCTCACCTCCGGGCCGGGAGGACCCCGGGGAGCTGTTTTTT; CDR3aa: CASSPPGREDPGELFF; j_gene: TRBJ2-2; d_gene: TRBD2; v_gene: TRBV18; abundance: -
CDR3nt: TGCGCCAGCAGCTGGGGACAGGGGGACGAGCAGTACTTC; CDR3aa: CASSWGQGDEQYF; j_gene: TRBJ2-7; d_gene: TRBD1; v_gene: TRBV5-1; abundance: -
CDR3nt: TGTGCCAGCAGTGAAGTACAGGGTGAAGCTTTCTTT; CDR3aa: CASSEVQGEAFF; j_gene: TRBJ1-1; d_gene: -; v_gene: TRBV25-1; abundance: once
CDR3nt: TGTGCCAGTAGGAACAGGGGGGTGACGAACACTGAAGCTTTCTTT; CDR3aa: CASRNRGVTNTEAFF; j_gene: TRBJ1-1; d_gene: TRBD1; v_gene: TRBV19; abundance: -
CDR3nt: TGTGCCTGGAATAGGGAGGCCTACGAGCAGTACTTC; CDR3aa: CAWNREAYEQYF; j_gene: TRBJ2-7; d_gene: -; v_gene: TRBV30; abundance: -
CDR3nt: TGTGCCATCAGTGAGTCGATCGGTGGGGGGTCTGAAGCTTTCTTT; CDR3aa: CAISESIGGGSEAFF; j_gene: TRBJ1-1; d_gene: -; v_gene: TRBV10-3; abundance: once
CDR3nt: TGCGCCAGCAGCTTGGGTCCAGCGGGAGGGCAAGAGACCCAGTACTTC; CDR3aa: CASSLGPAGGQETQYF; j_gene: TRBJ2-5; d_gene: TRBD2; v_gene: TRBV5-1; abundance: -
CDR3nt: TGCGCCAGCAGCCTAGGACAGGGCGGCGAGACCCAGTACTTC; CDR3aa: CASSLGQGGETQYF; j_gene: TRBJ2-5; d_gene: TRBD1; v_gene: TRBV5-1; abundance: -
CDR3nt: TGTGCCAGCTCACCACTAGCGGTAGATACGCAGTATTTT; CDR3aa: CASSPLAVDTQYF; j_gene: TRBJ2-3; d_gene: -; v_gene: TRBV18; abundance: -
CDR3nt: TGTGCCAGCAGCCCCCCGGGACAGGGAAACACCGGGGAGCTGTTTTTT; CDR3aa: CASSPPGQGNTGELFF; j_gene: TRBJ2-2; d_gene: TRBD1; v_gene: TRBV11-1; abundance: -
CDR3nt: TGTGCCAGCAGTTTCCAGACTTGGGGAGGCGAGCAGTACTTC; CDR3aa: CASSFQTWGGEQYF; j_gene: TRBJ2-7; d_gene: -; v_gene: TRBV6-5; abundance: -
CDR3nt: TGTGCCACCAGCAGAGAGGCGGGAGTCACCACAGATACGCAGTATTTT; CDR3aa: CATSREAGVTTDTQYF; j_gene: TRBJ2-3; d_gene: TRBD2; v_gene: TRBV15; abundance: -
CDR3nt: TGTGCCAGCAGCCCTGGGACAGGGCAAGGCTACACCTTC; CDR3aa: CASSPGTGQGYTF; j_gene: TRBJ1-2; d_gene: TRBD1; v_gene: TRBV7-9; abundance: -
CDR3nt: TGTGCCAGCAGCCCGGGACAGGGGAAAGGTGGAAACACCATATATTTT; CDR3aa: CASSPGQGKGGNTIYF; j_gene: TRBJ1-3; d_gene: TRBD1; v_gene: TRBV7-9; abundance: -
CDR3nt: TGTGCCAGCAGTTTACGACAGATAGCCTACGAGCAGTACTTC; CDR3aa: CASSLRQIAYEQYF; j_gene: TRBJ2-7; d_gene: -; v_gene: TRBV27; abundance: -
CDR3nt: TGTGCCAGCAGGCCGACAGGCCCATATGGCTACACCTTC; CDR3aa: CASRPTGPYGYTF; j_gene: TRBJ1-2; d_gene: -; v_gene: TRBV27; abundance: -
CDR3nt: TGTGCCAGCACGACTAGCGGTAACAATGAGCAGTTCTTC; CDR3aa: CASTTSGNNEQFF; j_gene: TRBJ2-1; d_gene: TRBD2; v_gene: TRBV2; abundance: -
CDR3nt: TGCAGCGTTGGCGGGCCGGGCTCCTACAATGAGCAGTTCTTC; CDR3aa: CSVGGPGSYNEQFF; j_gene: TRBJ2-1; d_gene: -; v_gene: TRBV29-1; abundance: few
CDR3nt: TGTGCCAGCAGTTTAGTGGGACAGGGGGCCTACGAGCAGTACTTC; CDR3aa: CASSLVGQGAYEQYF; j_gene: TRBJ2-7; d_gene: TRBD1; v_gene: TRBV28; abundance: once
CDR3nt: TGCGCCAGCAGCTTGGGGACAGTGGGGAAGGCTGGAAACACCATATATTTT; CDR3aa: CASSLGTVGKAGNTIYF; j_gene: TRBJ1-3; d_gene: -; v_gene: TRBV5-1; abundance: -
CDR3nt: TGTGCCAGCAGCTCGTGGGGTCTAGCGACTACTAGCACAGATACGCAGTATTTT; CDR3aa: CASSSWGLATTSTDTQYF; j_gene: TRBJ2-3; d_gene: -; v_gene: TRBV7-2; abundance: -
CDR3nt: TGCGCCAGCAGCTTGCTACCGGGAACCCACGAGCAGTACTTC; CDR3aa: CASSLLPGTHEQYF; j_gene: TRBJ2-7; d_gene: -; v_gene: TRBV5-1; abundance: -
CDR3nt: TGCGCCAGCAGCTTGGGAGGGGGCGATGGCCAGCCCCAGCATTTT; CDR3aa: CASSLGGGDGQPQHF; j_gene: TRBJ1-5; d_gene: TRBD1; v_gene: TRBV5-1; abundance: -
CDR3nt: TGTGCCTCACATGCGGGGGGTAGGGCCTACAATGAGCAGTTCTTC; CDR3aa: CASHAGGRAYNEQFF; j_gene: TRBJ2-1; d_gene: TRBD2; v_gene: TRBV30; abundance: -
CDR3nt: TGTGCCATCAGTATTGACAGGAACTATGGCTACACCTTC; CDR3aa: CAISIDRNYGYTF; j_gene: TRBJ1-2; d_gene: -; v_gene: TRBV10-3; abundance: -
CDR3nt: TGCGCCAGCAGCTTGGAACTAGCGGGGCTTAATGAGCAGTTCTTC; CDR3aa: CASSLELAGLNEQFF; j_gene: TRBJ2-1; d_gene: TRBD2; v_gene: TRBV5-1; abundance: -
CDR3nt: TGTGCCATCAGTCACCGGGACTCCCGGTATAATGAGCAGTTCTTC; CDR3aa: CAISHRDSRYNEQFF; j_gene: TRBJ2-1; d_gene: -; v_gene: TRBV10-3; abundance: -
CDR3nt: TGTGCCAGTCGCCGACAGGGAGCGTATAATTCACCCCTCCACTTT; CDR3aa: CASRRQGAYNSPLHF; j_gene: TRBJ1-6; d_gene: TRBD1; v_gene: TRBV19; abundance: -
CDR3nt: TGTGCCAGCAGCCTTCCTCTGTTGAACACTGAAGCTTTCTTT; CDR3aa: CASSLPLLNTEAFF; j_gene: TRBJ1-1; d_gene: -; v_gene: TRBV7-9; abundance: -
CDR3nt: TGTGCCACCAGCCTCGGGGGTAGCAATCAGCCCCAGCATTTT; CDR3aa: CATSLGGSNQPQHF; j_gene: TRBJ1-5; d_gene: -; v_gene: TRBV15; abundance: -
CDR3nt: TGTGTCTTAGCGGGACAAACCTACAATGAGCAGTTCTTC; CDR3aa: CVLAGQTYNEQFF; j_gene: TRBJ2-1; d_gene: TRBD2; v_gene: TRBV2; abundance: -
CDR3nt: TGTGCCAGCAGACTTGGGGAGCAAAGAGCCACTGAAGCTTTCTTT; CDR3aa: CASRLGEQRATEAFF; j_gene: TRBJ1-1; d_gene: -; v_gene: TRBV5-4; abundance: few
CDR3nt: TGTGCCAGTAGTAGTCAGGCCACCAGGGGGACTGAAGCTTTCTTT; CDR3aa: CASSSQATRGTEAFF; j_gene: TRBJ1-1; d_gene: TRBD1; v_gene: TRBV19; abundance: -
CDR3nt: TGTGCCAGCAGTCCCGGAGCGGGAGGGCACTACAATGAGCAGTTCTTC; CDR3aa: CASSPGAGGHYNEQFF; j_gene: TRBJ2-1; d_gene: TRBD2; v_gene: TRBV28; abundance: -
CDR3nt: TGCGCCAGCTTTGGGGGGGCAAGACCGGGCACAGATACGCAGTATTTT; CDR3aa: CASFGGARPGTDTQYF; j_gene: TRBJ2-3; d_gene: -; v_gene: TRBV5-1; abundance: -
CDR3nt: TGTGCCAGCAGCTCCCGAGGGGGGGTGGACTATGGCTACACCTTC; CDR3aa: CASSSRGGVDYGYTF; j_gene: TRBJ1-2; d_gene: -; v_gene: TRBV9; abundance: few
CDR3nt: TGTGCCAGCAGTCCGGGGGAAGAGACCCAGTACTTC; CDR3aa: CASSPGEETQYF; j_gene: TRBJ2-5; d_gene: -; v_gene: TRBV6-2/TRBV6-3; abundance: -
CDR3nt: TGTGCCAGCAGTTACTCGGGGGCCCGGAATTCACCCCTCCACTTT; CDR3aa: CASSYSGARNSPLHF; j_gene: TRBJ1-6; d_gene: -; v_gene: TRBV6-5; abundance: few
CDR3nt: TGTGCCAGCAGGCGGACAGGTACCTACGAGCAGTACTTC; CDR3aa: CASRRTGTYEQYF; j_gene: TRBJ2-7; d_gene: TRBD1; v_gene: TRBV27; abundance: -
CDR3nt: TGTGCCAGCAGTTACTCGACTAGCGGTGAGCAGTTCTTC; CDR3aa: CASSYSTSGEQFF; j_gene: TRBJ2-1; d_gene: TRBD2; v_gene: TRBV6-5; abundance: -
CDR3nt: TGTGCCAGCAGTTTATACCTCCCGGGAGCACACAATGAGCAGTTCTTC; CDR3aa: CASSLYLPGAHNEQFF; j_gene: TRBJ2-1; d_gene: -; v_gene: TRBV27; abundance: -
CDR3nt: TGTGCCAGCAGCTTTCGGGGGATGGGCGGGGAGCTGTTTTTT; CDR3aa: CASSFRGMGGELFF; j_gene: TRBJ2-2; d_gene: -; v_gene: TRBV7-9; abundance: -
CDR3nt: TGCGCCAGCAGCTACCCGGGGGGGCAAGAGACCCAGTACTTC; CDR3aa: CASSYPGGQETQYF; j_gene: TRBJ2-5; d_gene: TRBD2; v_gene: TRBV5-1; abundance: -
CDR3nt: TGTGCCAGCAGCGTGACCCCGGACAGGCGTAATGAGCAGTTCTTC; CDR3aa: CASSVTPDRRNEQFF; j_gene: TRBJ2-1; d_gene: TRBD1; v_gene: TRBV28; abundance: -
CDR3nt: TGTGCAACCCAGAGGGAGAGATCTATGAACACTGAAGCTTTCTTT; CDR3aa: CATQRERSMNTEAFF; j_gene: TRBJ1-1; d_gene: -; v_gene: TRBV6-6; abundance: -
CDR3nt: TGTGCCAGTAGTACGGGCGGGAGGGCCGACGAGCAGTACTTC; CDR3aa: CASSTGGRADEQYF; j_gene: TRBJ2-7; d_gene: TRBD2; v_gene: TRBV19; abundance: -
CDR3nt: TGCGCCAGCGGCGGCGGGAATTCCTACAATGAGCAGTTCTTC; CDR3aa: CASGGGNSYNEQFF; j_gene: TRBJ2-1; d_gene: -; v_gene: TRBV5-1; abundance: -
CDR3nt: TGCGCCAGCAGCTCCCGGGACAGACTCGATGAGCAGTTCTTC; CDR3aa: CASSSRDRLDEQFF; j_gene: TRBJ2-1; d_gene: TRBD1; v_gene: TRBV5-1; abundance: -
CDR3nt: TGTGCCAGCCGTTCGGACAGCACTTATGGCTACACCTTC; CDR3aa: CASRSDSTYGYTF; j_gene: TRBJ1-2; d_gene: -; v_gene: TRBV28; abundance: -
CDR3nt: TGCGCCAGCAGCCCCGGACAGGGTGAGACCCAGTACTTC; CDR3aa: CASSPGQGETQYF; j_gene: TRBJ2-5; d_gene: TRBD1; v_gene: TRBV5-1; abundance: few
CDR3nt: TGTGCCAGCAGCCAAAGGGCACAGGGTTATGGCTACACCTTC; CDR3aa: CASSQRAQGYGYTF; j_gene: TRBJ1-2; d_gene: -; v_gene: TRBV11-2; abundance: -
CDR3nt: TGTGCCAGTAGTATAGATAAACAGGGGGGGATGCGCAATCAGCCCCAGCATTTT; CDR3aa: CASSIDKQGGMRNQPQHF; j_gene: TRBJ1-5; d_gene: TRBD1; v_gene: TRBV19; abundance: -
CDR3nt: TGTGCCTGGGGGGGGACTGTACACACAGATACGCAGTATTTT; CDR3aa: CAWGGTVHTDTQYF; j_gene: TRBJ2-3; d_gene: -; v_gene: TRBV30; abundance: -
CDR3nt: TGTGCCAGCAGCTTACCCGGCAGGGGGCTCTACGAGCAGTACTTC; CDR3aa: CASSLPGRGLYEQYF; j_gene: TRBJ2-7; d_gene: TRBD1; v_gene: TRBV11-2; abundance: -
CDR3nt: TGTGCCAGCAGCACCGATAGTGTTAACTATGGCTACACCTTC; CDR3aa: CASSTDSVNYGYTF; j_gene: TRBJ1-2; d_gene: -; v_gene: TRBV7-2; abundance: few
CDR3nt: TGCGCCAGCAGCTTTCGGGACACAGATACGCAGTATTTT; CDR3aa: CASSFRDTDTQYF; j_gene: TRBJ2-3; d_gene: -; v_gene: TRBV5-1; abundance: -
CDR3nt: TGCGCCAGCAGCTTGGGAGCGGCAACTAATGAAAAACTGTTTTTT; CDR3aa: CASSLGAATNEKLFF; j_gene: TRBJ1-4; d_gene: -; v_gene: TRBV5-1; abundance: -
CDR3nt: TGTGCCAGTAGTTCCACTGCCTCGGACAGGTCGGAAAAACTGTTTTTT; CDR3aa: CASSSTASDRSEKLFF; j_gene: TRBJ1-4; d_gene: TRBD1; v_gene: TRBV19; abundance: once